Sequencing of this TCR beta chain was carried out in a study of beta chain features in type 1 diabetes. Since all of the isolated RNA was reverse transcribed, expressed TCRB transcripts were what got sequenced. Sequencing was performed with immunoSEQ multiplex PCR; in TCRdb, only in-frame clones are kept and a portion is missing. The sample contains hundreds of thousands of clones, roughly an eighth of which appear only once. This clone was seen a handful of times. Germline CDR1 reads SGDLS; CDR2 reads YYNGEE. V was clipped by 4 bases and J by 4 bases; unmatched bases: 10. The CDR3 runs to 16 residues.

This chain connects TRBV9 to TRBJ2-3, with TRBD2 matching 9 bases. Source material: naive CD4+ T cells from blood. The TCR was taken from a young man in good health. CDR3 nucleotides: TGTGCCAGCAGCCCTCGGGGTAGCGGGAGTGCAGATACGCAGTATTTT. Amino acid sequence: CASSPRGSGSADTQYF.